This T cell receptor (beta chain) came from a study of T cell responses to AZD1222 COVID-19 vaccine. Measured with immunoSEQ multiplex PCR; TCRdb has only the in-frame clones, and not every one. Here the sample spans roughly 150,000 clones, about 83% being singletons. Of note for this clone: What it binds is not known.

The study's findings and limits: Among spike-specific TCRs, nearly half reportedly target unmutated variant regions. The study sampled repertoires only after the peak T cell response. Recipients of AZD1222 seropositive at baseline numbered only five or six.

V shed 4 bases and J shed 6 bases, with 13 bases lying between them. This CDR3 contains 14 residues. The germline gives CDR1 LGHNA, CDR2 YNFKEQ. Sequencing was performed on peripheral blood, taken 28 days after the second AZD1222 dose. The receptor was isolated from an adult who received the AZD1222 COVID-19 vaccine. The rearrangement uses TRBV4-2 and TRBJ1-5; D is perhaps TRBD1 (5 bases). As DNA, the CDR3 is TGTGCCAGCAGCCCAGACCCCAGGGCTCAGCCCCAGCATTTT. It is translated as CASSPDPRAQPQHF.